Listed below are T cell receptor beta chains from one sample, sequenced in a study of blood T cell repertoires in COVID-19. Profiling relied on immunoSEQ multiplex PCR, and the TCRdb table lists in-frame clones only, not all of them. This table has 70,000 to 95,000 clones, around 82% appearing once. The sequencing sample was made of peripheral blood. Receptors originate from a man between 60 and 75 years old with COVID-19, enrolled during active disease. Each CDR3 is given with its conserved first and last residue. Fields, in order: clone size, J gene, V gene, D gene, CDR3 protein, CDR3 DNA. A D gene is named only where the DNA matches it firmly. Where a row states a size, it is once, few, many or the class of an expanded clone; other rows omit it.

. TRBJ1-3 TRBV9 . CASSANGGLNTIYF TGTGCCAGCAGCGCGAACGGAGGCTTGAACACCATATATTTT
. TRBJ1-5 TRBV6-2/TRBV6-3 . CASSYRSGTDQPQHF TGTGCCAGCAGTTACAGAAGTGGGACTGATCAGCCCCAGCATTTT
. TRBJ1-6 TRBV19 TRBD1 CASRPGQGERSPLHF TGTGCCAGTAGGCCGGGACAGGGAGAGCGCTCACCCCTCCACTTT
. TRBJ1-1 TRBV30 . CAWSPPGLSAEAFF TGTGCCTGGAGCCCCCCAGGGCTCAGCGCTGAAGCTTTCTTT
. TRBJ1-1 TRBV9 . CASSVGEKMNTEAFF TGTGCCAGCAGCGTAGGGGAGAAGATGAACACTGAAGCTTTCTTT
. TRBJ2-4 TRBV6-5 . CASSARLSGIQYF TGTGCCAGCAGCGCCCGCCTTTCGGGCATTCAGTACTTC
. TRBJ1-1 TRBV5-1 TRBD1 CASSSVPGQGLFSEAFF TGCGCCAGCAGCTCAGTACCGGGACAGGGGCTGTTTAGTGAAGCTTTCTTT
few TRBJ2-3 TRBV9 TRBD2 CASSLRASGSDTQYF TGTGCCAGCAGCCTTAGGGCTAGCGGGTCAGATACGCAGTATTTT
. TRBJ1-5 TRBV12-3/TRBV12-4 . CASSFGGNQPQHF TGTGCCAGCAGTTTCGGGGGGAATCAGCCTCAGCATTTT
. TRBJ2-1 TRBV5-1 . CASSPGELYNEQFF TGCGCCAGCAGCCCGGGGGAATTGTACAATGAGCAGTTCTTC
. TRBJ1-6 TRBV5-4 TRBD1 CASSFPTGDTLHF TGTGCCAGCAGCTTTCCGACAGGGGACACCCTCCACTTT
. TRBJ1-2 TRBV5-1 . CASSFSRRGGYGYTF TGCGCCAGCAGCTTTTCCCGTAGAGGAGGCTATGGCTACACCTTC
. TRBJ2-7 TRBV3-1/TRBV3-2 . CASSQTDPTAQGSEYEQYF TGTGCCAGCAGCCAAACTGATCCTACCGCTCAGGGGTCGGAGTACGAGCAGTACTTC
. TRBJ2-7 TRBV6-6 TRBD1 CASSYGTGGPYEQYF TGTGCCAGCAGTTACGGGACAGGGGGGCCCTACGAGCAGTACTTC